Shown below are 23 T cell receptor beta chains from a single sample sequenced in a study of post-analysis software for immune sequencing data. Study-level results: The study found TRBV5-6, TRBV5-1 and TRBV20-1 among about 5 TRBV segments more frequent in patients than controls.

Antigens for these TCRs are unknown. TCR beta cDNA libraries included unique molecular identifiers. Via MiXCR, TCRdb re-called the PCR reads, giving one row per CDR3 protein. The data show under 650,000 distinct CDR3 sequences, with 44% seen just once and 1.7% held by the top ten. Sequencing was performed on blood. These receptor sequences come from a girl between 5 and 17 years old with multiple sclerosis.

The V and J genes are TRBV3-1 and TRBJ2-7, with 13 bases identical to TRBD2. There are 16 residues in the CDR3. The germline CDR1 and CDR2 sequences are LGHDT and YNNKEL (reference sequence). The junction had 2 bases not matched to a gene; V was cut back by 1 base and J by 2 bases. CDR3 sequence reads: CASSQAGTSGAYEQYF. The CDR3 DNA follows: TGTGCCAGCAGCCAAGCCGGGACTAGCGGGGCCTACGAGCAGTACTTC.

This clonotype is a singleton in its sample. The V call is TRBV12-3 or TRBV12-4, the J call TRBJ2-2, with D unclear. V lost 3 bases and J lost 6, with 17 bases in between. This CDR3 comprises 16 residues. CDR3 in amino acids: CASSFDSLGSAGELFF. Here the CDR3 DNA reads TGTGCCAGCAGTTTCGATTCCTTGGGTTCTGCCGGGGAGCTGTTTTTT.

The V gene is TRBV5-1, the J gene TRBJ1-2; D ambiguous. The CDR3 is 16 residues long. V dropped 4 bases and J dropped 7 bases, with 23 bases sitting between them. Germline V CDR1 and CDR2: SGHRS, YFSETQ. As DNA, the CDR3 is TGCGCCAGCAGCCCCACGCTTTCCCGGGAGCAGACTGGCTACACCTTC. This codes for CASSPTLSREQTGYTF.

The chain has TRBV19 and TRBJ2-1; 7 positions agree with TRBD1. This CDR3 region has 13 residues. CDR1 and CDR2 (germline): LNHDA, SQIVND (reference sequence). Trimming at V came to 3 bases and at J to 10 bases, leaving 6 bases not matched to a gene. The DNA for the CDR3 is TGTGCCAGTAGTATCCAGGGGGTCCAAGAGCAGTTCTTC. This translates into CASSIQGVQEQFF.

The J gene is TRBJ2-3, the V gene TRBV20-1; D is unresolved. The germline CDR1 and CDR2 sequences are DFQATT and SNEGSKA (reference sequence). V gave up 2 bases and J gave up 2 bases, with 5 bases separating them. The CDR3 covers 12 residues. CDR3 nucleotide sequence: TGCAGTGCTAGATCATACACAGATACGCAGTATTTT. This gives the protein CSARSYTDTQYF.

V and J are TRBV20-1 and TRBJ2-1; D perhaps matches TRBD2 (6 bases). From germline, CDR1 is DFQATT and CDR2 SNEGSKA (reference sequence). The CDR3 has 14 amino acids. Trimming removed 6 bases from V and 5 bases from J, with 17 bases in between. The CDR3 is CSAITGSGHNEQFF. The CDR3 DNA reads TGCAGTGCCATAACCGGTAGCGGTCACAATGAGCAGTTCTTC.

This clonotype came up many times. This CDR3 reads CASSFRVSYEQYF. For the CDR3, the DNA is TGTGCCAGCAGTTTTAGGGTCTCCTACGAGCAGTACTTC. V and J are TRBV12-3 or TRBV12-4 and TRBJ2-7; D remains ambiguous. V was clipped by 3 bases and J by 0 bases, with 6 bases between them. The length of the CDR3 is 13 residues.

V gene TRBV20-1 combines with J gene TRBJ1-1; weak D call: TRBD1 (5 bases). The CDR3 consists of 16 residues. The germline V gene encodes CDR1 DFQATT and CDR2 SNEGSKA (reference sequence). V lost 0 bases and J 2 bases, leaving 16 bases between the germline ends. The CDR3 loop is CSARDTNTGFNTEAFF. CDR3 nucleotides: TGCAGTGCTAGAGATACCAATACAGGCTTCAACACTGAAGCTTTCTTT.

This clonotype has only a few counts. This sequence joins TRBV7-9 and TRBJ2-7; weak D call: TRBD1 (5 bases). CDR3 size: 15 residues. Germline V gene sequence: CDR1 SEHNR, CDR2 FQNEAQ (reference sequence). The germline V and J ends were trimmed by 2 bases and 6 bases, with 17 bases remaining between them. CDR3 coding DNA: TGTGCCAGCAGCTTATCAGGGATAGCTCACGGCGAGCAGTACTTC. This codes for CASSLSGIAHGEQYF.

The V gene is TRBV29-1, the J gene TRBJ2-5; 11 bases align to TRBD1. The DNA end lines up better with TRBJ2-7; the J call may be wrong. There are 12 residues in the CDR3. The germline gives CDR1 SQVTM, CDR2 ANQGSEA. CDR3 region: CSYRTGGPEQYF. The CDR3 region has the DNA TGCAGCTATAGGACAGGGGGCCCCGAGCAGTACTTC.

This clonotype was detected only a few times. The chain carries TRBV28 and TRBJ2-7; 8 nucleotides agree with TRBD1. V shed 6 bases, J shed 6 bases, and the junction held 13 bases outside the gene matches. CDR1 and CDR2 from the germline V gene are MDHEN and SYDVKM. There are 15 residues in the CDR3. In nucleotides, the CDR3 is TGTGCCAGCAGCCCAGGGGGCGCAAGGGTGATCGAGCAGTACTTC. This translates into CASSPGGARVIEQYF.

The V call is TRBV7-9, the J call TRBJ1-4; 9 bases align to TRBD1. V gave up 8 bases and J gave up 3 bases; unmatched junction bases: 10. CDR1 SEHNR and CDR2 FQNEAQ come from the germline V gene (reference sequence). The CDR3 has 16 residues. The CDR3 DNA reads as TGTGCCAGCCGCCCTGGGACAGGGTCGGCTAATGAAAAACTGTTTTTT. It codes for CASRPGTGSANEKLFF.

V is TRBV12-3 or TRBV12-4 and J is TRBJ2-3; D may be TRBD2 (6 bases). This CDR3 comprises 15 residues. Trimming cost V 5 bases and J 1 base, with 13 bases left between them. The CDR3 bases are TGTGCCAGCAGTCGGGGGACTCTAGGCACAGATACGCAGTATTTT. Translation gives CASSRGTLGTDTQYF.

The gene calls are TRBV29-1 and TRBJ2-1; 11 bases line up with TRBD1. Trimming removed 1 base from V and 8 bases from J; junction bases left unmatched: 7. CDR3 length equals 15 residues. Germline V CDR1 and CDR2: SQVTM, ANQGSEA. CDR3 DNA: TGCAGCGTTGAAGGGGACAGGGGGGTCGCATATGAGCAGTTCTTC. It translates to CSVEGDRGVAYEQFF.

The V and J genes are TRBV24-1 and TRBJ2-1; 8 bases agree with TRBD2. Trimming at V came to 7 bases and at J to 1 base, leaving 11 bases not matched to a gene. Germline V gene data show CDR1 as KGHDR and CDR2 as SFDVKD. This CDR3 comprises 17 residues. The chain's CDR3 is CATSSTASGSSYNEQFF. CDR3 DNA sequence: TGTGCCACCAGCTCGACCGCCAGCGGGAGTTCCTACAATGAGCAGTTCTTC.

The chain joins TRBV5-1 to TRBJ2-6; no firm D call. V was shortened by 2 bases and J by 0 bases, with 6 bases between the two germline ends. The germline V gene encodes CDR1 SGHRS and CDR2 YFSETQ. The CDR3 is 15 residues long. This chain's CDR3 is CASSLQFSGANVLTF. The CDR3 DNA reads TGCGCCAGCAGCTTACAGTTCTCTGGGGCCAACGTCCTGACTTTC.

CDR3 coding DNA: TGTGCCAGCCGATGGGGCAGGGGGCCCAAAAACATTCAGTACTTC. This encodes CASRWGRGPKNIQYF. The chain couples TRBV7-2 to TRBJ2-4; TRBD1 matches at 8 bases. Looked up from germline, CDR1 is SGHTA and CDR2 is FQGNSA. After removal of 8 bases from V and 2 bases from J, the junction contained 8 bases not matched to a gene. The CDR3 has 15 residues.

Only a few counts were recorded for this clonotype. CDR3 in DNA: TGCAGCGGCCTGACAGGGTATGATGGCTACACCTTC. Translation: CSGLTGYDGYTF. The J gene is TRBJ1-2, the V gene TRBV29-1; 7 positions match TRBD1. The J segment lost 6 bases and the V segment lost 7 bases, leaving 8 bases of the junction unmatched. The germline V gene has CDR1 SQVTM and CDR2 ANQGSEA. This CDR3 has 12 amino acids.

Comments on this clonotype: This clone may be a read error of a much larger clone one base away. V and J are TRBV5-6 and TRBJ2-7; perhaps TRBD1 as D (6 bases). The last part of the DNA fits TRBJ2-5 better; the J call may be wrong. There are 14 residues in the CDR3. Looked up from germline, CDR1 is SGHDT and CDR2 is YYEEEE. CDR3 sequence reads: CAGSLVGAGETQYF. DNA for the CDR3: TGTGCCGGCAGCTTGGTGGGGGCAGGAGAGACCCAGTACTTC.

Only a few counts were recorded for this clonotype. A much larger clone lies one base from this, so it may be a read error. The chain recombines TRBV7-8 with TRBJ2-3; D might be TRBD1 (5 bases). V lost 5 bases, J lost 1 base, and 13 bases lay in between. The germline V gene has CDR1 SGHVS and CDR2 FQNEAQ. CDR3 size: 15 residues. CDR3 residues: CASSGWTRRTDTQYF. Here the CDR3 DNA reads TGTGCCAGCAGCGGTTGGACAAGACGCACAGATACGCAGTATTTT.

The chain employs TRBV5-4 and TRBJ2-3, with TRBD2 identical over 7 bases. This CDR3 has 16 amino acids. Germline values: CDR1 SGHNT, CDR2 YYREEE (reference sequence). The V segment lost 0 bases and the J segment 4 bases; nucleotides outside the gene matches: 8. Here the CDR3 reads CASSLAAGESPDTQYF. The CDR3 bases are TGTGCCAGCAGCTTGGCCGCGGGAGAATCCCCAGATACGCAGTATTTT.

CDR3 bases: TGCGCCAGCAGCCAATCCCGTCGGTTCTATGGCTACACCTTC. This encodes CASSQSRRFYGYTF. The chain combines TRBV4-1 with TRBJ1-2; D is unresolved. V was clipped by 2 bases and J by 4 bases, with 11 bases between them. This CDR3 spans 14 amino acids. Germline V gene data show CDR1 as MGHRA and CDR2 as YSYEKL.

CDR3 sequence reads: CSAPDGGIAEAFF. CDR3 in DNA: TGCAGTGCACCGGACGGGGGGATCGCTGAAGCTTTCTTT. The chain links TRBV20-1 to TRBJ1-1; perhaps TRBD1 as D (5 bases). The CDR3 runs to 13 residues. Looked up from germline, CDR1 is DFQATT and CDR2 is SNEGSKA (reference sequence). V gave up 6 bases and J gave up 6 bases, with 17 bases separating them.